The 2 T cell receptor beta chains presented below share a single source sample, sequenced in a study of tumor and adjacent non-tumor tissue in lung cancer. RNA was extracted from bulk tissue without any cell sorting. More than 3 cm separated this lung sample from the edge of the tumor. Three rounds of nested PCR, following a modified ARM-PCR protocol, produced the TCRbeta library. TCRdb reprocessed the multiplex PCR reads with MiXCR, giving one entry per CDR3 protein. The repertoire holds about 98,000 distinct CDR3 sequences, with 80% as singletons. Sequencing was done on a sample of distant non-tumor lung tissue. The receptors derive from a man aged 55 to 70 with small cell lung cancer.

This clonotype showed up just once. One junction end disagrees with the germline gene, perhaps due to a read error. The chain carries TRBV11-2 and TRBJ2-1, with D tentatively TRBD2 (5 bases). Germline CDR1 and CDR2: SGHAT and FQNNGV. The CDR3 has 16 residues. CDR3 nucleotides: TGTGCCGGTAGCCGAGAGGGTAGTACGGCCCTCCATGAGCAGCTCTTC. Protein: CAGSREGSTALHEQLF.

The rearrangement links TRBV11-3 to TRBJ2-3, with 7 bases identical to TRBD2. The V gene end was trimmed by 10 bases and the J gene end by 10 bases; junction bases not matched to a gene: 17. The CDR3 has 14 amino acids. CDR1 and CDR2 from the germline V gene are SGHNT and YENEEA. CDR3 sequence reads: CANSQREEWDAQYF. CDR3 nucleotides: TGTGCCAACAGTCAACGGGAGGAGTGGGATGCGCAGTATTTT.